This T cell receptor beta chain is from a study of glioma-infiltrating T cells. The CDR3 loop spans 16 amino acids. Looked up from germline, CDR1 is MDHEN and CDR2 is SYDVKM. Trimming took 1 base from V and 0 from J, leaving 10 bases between them. Using RNA template, CDR3s of TCR alpha and beta were amplified with iRepertoire arm-PCR. TCRdb ran MiXCR on the multiplex PCR reads and lists one entry per CDR3 protein. The table records fewer than 500,000 distinct CDR3 sequences, more than 35% of them present only once. This clonotype was seen repeatedly, ten times or more. The rearrangement links TRBV28 to TRBJ1-3; D remains ambiguous. The TCR originated in a human donor with low-grade glioma or glioblastoma, undergoing nonglioma brain surgery, or in good health (not recorded which). Specimen: glioma tissue, nonneoplastic brain tissue, or PBMCs (not recorded which). CDR3 protein: CASSLYPVPSGNTIYF. DNA of the CDR3: TGTGCCAGCAGTTTATACCCGGTCCCCTCTGGAAACACCATATATTTT.